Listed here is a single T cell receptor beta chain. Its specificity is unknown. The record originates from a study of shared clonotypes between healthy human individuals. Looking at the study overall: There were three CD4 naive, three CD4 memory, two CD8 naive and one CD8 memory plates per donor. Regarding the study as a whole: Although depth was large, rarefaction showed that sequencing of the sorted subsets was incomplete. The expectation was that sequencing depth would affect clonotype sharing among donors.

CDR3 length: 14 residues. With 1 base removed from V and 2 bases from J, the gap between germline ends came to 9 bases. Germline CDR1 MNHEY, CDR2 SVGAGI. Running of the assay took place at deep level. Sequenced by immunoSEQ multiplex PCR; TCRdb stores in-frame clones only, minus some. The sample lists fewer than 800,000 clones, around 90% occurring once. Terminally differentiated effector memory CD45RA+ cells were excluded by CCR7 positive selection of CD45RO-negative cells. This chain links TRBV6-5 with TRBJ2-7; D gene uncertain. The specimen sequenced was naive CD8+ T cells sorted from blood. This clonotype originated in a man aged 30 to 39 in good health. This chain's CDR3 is CASSYYGQPYEQYF. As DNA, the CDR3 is TGTGCCAGCAGTTACTATGGTCAGCCCTACGAGCAGTACTTC.